This TCR beta chain was sequenced for a study of shared clonotypes between healthy human individuals. Method: immunoSEQ multiplex PCR; TCRdb's copy keeps in-frame clones and lacks some. The repertoire has roughly 1 million clones, around three quarters of them found once; the top ten carry approximately 0.56%. Study-level findings and limits: Non-shared clonotypes displayed generation probabilities falling below those of clonotypes present in all four donors. Generally, estimated richness proved larger in naive subsets than it did in memory subsets.

V was clipped by 4 bases and J by 4 bases, with 23 bases between them. Germline V lookup: CDR1 MNHNS, CDR2 SASEGT. This CDR3 contains 18 residues. In regard to this clone: Its antigen is as yet unknown.

The TCR originated in a man younger than 30 in good health. Some clones in this sample may be carry-over from other donors' samples. V and J are TRBV6-1 and TRBJ2-1; D may be TRBD2 (6 bases). Sequenced input: memory CD4+ T cells from PBMCs. The subset here: CD45RA-negative fraction. The CDR3 here is CASSAKHGRKGTYNEQFF. The CDR3 bases are TGTGCCAGCAGTGCTAAGCATGGCAGAAAGGGGACTTACAATGAGCAGTTCTTC.